These 10 T cell receptor beta chains share one sample of origin, sequenced in a study of T-cell memory formation after mild COVID-19. TCRdb re-derived calls from the 5' RACE reads in MiXCR, one entry per CDR3 protein. This sample has 350,000 to 500,000 distinct CDR3 sequences, with under 25% found just once. What was sequenced was PBMCs or a T cell subset sorted from them (not recorded which). These receptors came from an adult woman who had mild COVID-19 (a few samples of this study predate the infection). Cell type and time point are not known.

The V and J genes are TRBV5-6 and TRBJ1-4; D perhaps matches TRBD1 (5 bases). V lost 0 bases and J 5 bases, leaving 11 bases between the germline ends. The V gene's germline CDR1 is SGHDT and CDR2 YYEEEE. This CDR3 is 15 amino acids long. In DNA form, the CDR3 reads TGTGCCAGCAGCTTGGTTGGCAGGGAGAATGAAAAACTGTTTTTT. This sequence encodes CASSLVGRENEKLFF. Based on the CDR3 plus reference TRBV5-6 and TRBJ1-4, the full variable domain is DAGVTQSPTHLIKTRGQQVTLRCSPKSGHDTVSWYQQALGQGPQFIFQYYEEEERQRGNFPDRFSGHQFPNYSSELNVNALLLGDSALYLCASSLVGRENEKLFFGSGTQLSVL.

In its sample, this clonotype was seen a few times. The chain recombines TRBV6-6 with TRBJ2-1, with D perhaps being TRBD1 or TRBD2 (5 bases each). V shed 6 bases and J shed 6 bases, with 18 bases lying between them. Germline V CDR1 and CDR2: MNHNY, SVGAGI (reference sequence). This CDR3 contains 15 residues. The chain's CDR3 is CASRVPGTMLNEQFF. CDR3 sequence (DNA): TGTGCCAGCAGGGTTCCCGGGACCATGCTCAATGAGCAGTTCTTC.

The chain links TRBV29-1 to TRBJ2-5; possibly TRBD2 for D (6 bases). The V gene lost 8 bases and the J gene lost 1 base, with 14 bases spanning the gap. CDR3 length: 13 residues. Looked up from germline, CDR1 is SQVTM and CDR2 is ANQGSEA. The CDR3 DNA follows: TGCAGCTCTAAGGGACTCAGCCAAGAGACCCAGTACTTC. It encodes CSSKGLSQETQYF.

This clonotype was observed a handful of times. The chain joins TRBV20-1 to TRBJ2-7; D unclear. CDR3 length: 15 residues. Trimming removed 1 base at V and 6 bases at J, with 19 bases between. Per germline, CDR1 DFQATT and CDR2 SNEGSKA (reference sequence). Here the CDR3 reads CSARGFATIDPEQYF. CDR3 nucleotides: TGCAGTGCTAGAGGCTTCGCGACCATTGATCCCGAGCAGTACTTC.

This clonotype was seen more than once but under ten times. V and J are TRBV20-1 and TRBJ1-2, with 8 bases aligning to TRBD1. Germline CDR1 DFQATT, CDR2 SNEGSKA (reference sequence). This CDR3 comprises 16 residues. The V gene end was trimmed by 0 bases and the J gene end by 4 bases; junction bases not matched to a gene: 10. In nucleotides, the CDR3 is TGCAGTGCTAGAGACCAGGGGGCGGGGTCCGCCTATGGCTACACCTTC. This encodes CSARDQGAGSAYGYTF.

The rearrangement joins TRBV7-9 to TRBJ2-1, with TRBD2 identical over 7 bases. The junction had 8 bases not matched to a gene; V was cut back by 5 bases and J by 7 bases. The CDR3 has 14 residues. The germline gives CDR1 SEHNR, CDR2 FQNEAQ (reference sequence). CDR3 protein: CASSVRGGRNEQFF. For the CDR3, the DNA is TGTGCCAGCAGCGTTCGCGGGGGTCGAAATGAGCAGTTCTTC.

The chain is built from TRBV12-3 or TRBV12-4 and TRBJ1-2, with D uncertain. V was trimmed by 3 bases and J by 8 bases, leaving 16 bases between them. The CDR3 is made up of 14 amino acids. CDR3 DNA: TGTGCCAGCAGTTTTGAGGCCCCGCGGGTGGGCTACACCTTC. As protein: CASSFEAPRVGYTF.

The chain has TRBV18 and TRBJ1-1; 11 positions agree with TRBD1. V was clipped by 2 bases and J by 0 bases; unmatched bases: 5. The CDR3 has 17 amino acids. The V gene's germline CDR1 is KGHSH and CDR2 LQKENI. CDR3 coding DNA: TGTGCCAGCTCACCAACTAAGGACAGGGGGCTGAACACTGAAGCTTTCTTT. Its protein product is CASSPTKDRGLNTEAFF.

This clonotype showed up just a few times. The rearrangement joins TRBV9 to TRBJ2-3, with D perhaps being TRBD1 or TRBD2 (6 bases each). The ends were cut back, 2 bases at V and 0 bases at J, with 31 bases in the middle. The CDR3 sequence is 22 residues long. The germline gives CDR1 SGDLS, CDR2 YYNGEE. The CDR3 sequence is CASSVGAFPGLNRLSSTDTQYF. CDR3 coding DNA: TGTGCCAGCAGCGTGGGGGCTTTTCCGGGACTGAACCGACTTTCTAGCACAGATACGCAGTATTTT.

The chain carries TRBV6-1 and TRBJ1-2, with TRBD1 matching 8 bases. The germline CDR1 and CDR2 sequences are MNHNS and SASEGT. The CDR3 sequence is 14 residues long. The junction had 5 bases not matched to a gene; V was cut back by 6 bases and J by 2 bases. DNA of the CDR3: TGTGCCAGCAGAACCGGACAGGGCAACTATGGCTACACCTTC. As protein: CASRTGQGNYGYTF.